These T cell receptor beta chains were read from a single sample in a study of vaccination and CD4 T cells after COVID-19. Their cognate antigens are unknown. TCRdb re-derived calls from the PCR reads in MiXCR, one entry per CDR3 protein. The table includes approximately 11,000 distinct CDR3 sequences, nearly 25% detected once. The sequenced sample was CD4+ T cells from blood, cultured in vitro, obtained before SARS-CoV-2 vaccination. Source of these receptors: a human donor who received a COVID-19 vaccine. CDR3s include the opening cysteine and the closing phenylalanine or tryptophan. The D gene is left open where the match is weak. Rows give clone size only sometimes, using once, few, many, or a class for an expanded clone.

J gene	V gene	D gene	clone size	CDR3 DNA	CDR3 protein
TRBJ1-5	TRBV21-1	.	medium-sized	TGTGCCAGCAGCATCGGGACAGGGATATTTTTGCCCCAGCATTTT	CASSIGTGIFLPQHF
TRBJ1-2	TRBV12-3/TRBV12-4	TRBD1	few	TGTGCCAGCAGCTCCGGGACAGTTGGCTACACCTTC	CASSSGTVGYTF
TRBJ2-1	TRBV20-1	.	.	TGCAGTGCTAGAAATCCAGCTCGGGCCAATGAGCAGTTCTTC	CSARNPARANEQFF
TRBJ2-5	TRBV7-9	TRBD1	few	TGTGCCAGCAGCCTAACGGGACAGAGTTACCAAGAGACCCAGTACTTC	CASSLTGQSYQETQYF
TRBJ2-5	TRBV20-1	TRBD2	.	TGCAGTGCTAAGAACCCTAGCGGGGTAAAAGAGACCCAGTACTTC	CSAKNPSGVKETQYF
TRBJ1-2	TRBV2	.	.	TGTGCCAGCAGGAGGGGACAACTCTATGGCTACACCTTC	CASRRGQLYGYTF
TRBJ1-2	TRBV30	.	.	TGTGCCTGGTCCAAAGGGGGTTCTAACTATGGCTACACCTTC	CAWSKGGSNYGYTF
TRBJ2-1	TRBV11-3	.	.	TGTGCCAGCAGCTTAGAATGGGGGCCAACCTACAATGAGCAGTTCTTC	CASSLEWGPTYNEQFF
TRBJ2-7	TRBV6-1	TRBD1	.	TGTGCCAGCAGTCCCCTCGGGACAGGACTATCCTACGAGCAGTACTTC	CASSPLGTGLSYEQYF
TRBJ2-7	TRBV5-8	TRBD1	.	TGTGCCACCTTGGGGGGCACCGGGACAGGGAAGCGGTACGAGCAGTACTTC	CATLGGTGTGKRYEQYF
TRBJ2-5	TRBV7-6	.	.	TGTGCCAGCAGCTTAGTAGTGTGGACCCAGTACTTC	CASSLVVWTQYF
TRBJ2-5	TRBV7-2	.	.	TGTGCCAGCAGCCGCTCCGGGACTTCGCAAGAGACCCAGTACTTC	CASSRSGTSQETQYF
TRBJ2-5	TRBV19	.	.	TGTGCCAGTAGTATTGGTTTAGAGACCCAGTACTTC	CASSIGLETQYF
TRBJ2-7	TRBV2	TRBD2	.	TGTGCCAGCAGCAACGGGGGGTCGACCTACGAGCAGTACTTC	CASSNGGSTYEQYF
TRBJ1-1	TRBV6-1	.	.	TGTGCCAGCCTAACGGGCACTGAAGCTTTCTTT	CASLTGTEAFF
TRBJ1-1	TRBV30	.	few	TGTGCCTGGAGTGTCCGGGGCTTGAACACTGAAGCTTTCTTT	CAWSVRGLNTEAFF
TRBJ2-3	TRBV6-2/TRBV6-3	TRBD1	few	TGTGCCAGCAGCTACGCGCCCGGGACAGGGGGTTTGCCAGATACGCAGTATTTT	CASSYAPGTGGLPDTQYF
TRBJ2-5	TRBV5-1	.	few	TGCGCCAGCAGCTTCCCAGGGAAAGAGACCCAGTACTTC	CASSFPGKETQYF
TRBJ2-5	TRBV5-4	.	few	TGTGCCAGCAGCTTGCTGGGGGAAGGGACCCAGTACTTC	CASSLLGEGTQYF
TRBJ2-3	TRBV6-1	.	once	TGTGCCAGCAGGGGTCCCAATCAGCCCCAGTATTTT	CASRGPNQPQYF
TRBJ1-2	TRBV5-6	TRBD1	.	TGTGCCAGCAGCTTGGGACAGGGGAACTATGGCTACACCTTC	CASSLGQGNYGYTF
TRBJ2-7	TRBV6-5	TRBD2	.	TGTGCCAGCAGTTTTAACCGGGGGGGCCGATACGAGCAGTACTTC	CASSFNRGGRYEQYF
TRBJ2-6	TRBV28	TRBD2	.	TGTGCCAGCAGACTAGCGGGGGGGGGGTCTGGGGCCAACGTCCTGACTTTC	CASRLAGGGSGANVLTF
TRBJ2-1	TRBV7-2	TRBD2	.	TGTGCCAGCAGCTTTCAGCGGGGGGGCTTTGAGCAGTTCTTC	CASSFQRGGFEQFF
TRBJ1-2	TRBV7-2	.	medium-sized	TGTGCCAGCAGCGAGGGGACTAACTATGGCTACACCTTC	CASSEGTNYGYTF
TRBJ1-3	TRBV11-3	.	few	TGTGCCAGCAGCTTGGAGGGAACGGGCCTTAAGTCTGGAAACACCATATATTTT	CASSLEGTGLKSGNTIYF
TRBJ2-3	TRBV20-1	TRBD2	.	TGCAGTGCTAGAGATCAGGGACTAGCGGAAACAGATACGCAGTATTTT	CSARDQGLAETDTQYF
TRBJ2-7	TRBV2	.	.	TGTGCCAGCAGTGAAACAGGGAGGTACGAGCAGTACTTC	CASSETGRYEQYF
TRBJ2-7	TRBV11-3	TRBD1	.	TGTGCCAGCAGCTGGACAGGAACCCGACCCTACGAGCAGTACTTC	CASSWTGTRPYEQYF
TRBJ2-3	TRBV7-9	.	.	TGTGCCAGCAGCTCCCTCCGTCCGAGGACAGATACGCAGTATTTT	CASSSLRPRTDTQYF
TRBJ2-2	TRBV30	TRBD2	.	TGTGCCTGGAACAGCGGGGGGACTAGGGAGCTGTTTTTT	CAWNSGGTRELFF
TRBJ1-2	TRBV27	TRBD1	few	TGTGCCAGCAGTCCTCACCAAAGGACAGGGGTTGGCTACACCTTC	CASSPHQRTGVGYTF
TRBJ1-2	TRBV30	TRBD1	few	TGTGCCTGGAGTGTCCGGCGGACAGGGGTTAACTATGGCTACACCTTC	CAWSVRRTGVNYGYTF
TRBJ1-5	TRBV7-9	TRBD1	medium-sized	TGTGCCAGCAGCTCCTCGGACAGGGGTGGCAATCAGCCCCAGCATTTT	CASSSSDRGGNQPQHF
TRBJ1-2	TRBV6-2/TRBV6-3	TRBD1	medium-sized	TGTGCCAGCGACCCAGGGGGTAGTGGCTACACCTTC	CASDPGGSGYTF
TRBJ2-2	TRBV14	.	few	TGTGCCAGCAGCCTAAGTGTCAGACTCCGAGGGGGAATCGCGAACACCGGGGAGCTGTTTTTT	CASSLSVRLRGGIANTGELFF
TRBJ2-7	TRBV6-1	.	medium-sized	TGTGCCAGCAGTGAAGCATTCCGGGAAAGGAACGAGCAGTACTTC	CASSEAFRERNEQYF
TRBJ2-7	TRBV11-3	.	few	TGTGCCAGCAGCCGGAGGGGGGACGAGCAGTACTTC	CASSRRGDEQYF
TRBJ1-3	TRBV28	.	.	TGTGCCAGCGGCGGGGGGGGTCCTGGAAACACCATATATTTT	CASGGGGPGNTIYF
TRBJ2-5	TRBV20-1	TRBD1	few	TGCAGTGCTAGGCGGGGACAGGGGAACCAAGAGACCCAGTACTTC	CSARRGQGNQETQYF
TRBJ2-7	TRBV10-1	.	.	TGCGCCAGCAGTCCGCTTATGGGGGGAGGCTACGAGCAGTACTTC	CASSPLMGGGYEQYF
TRBJ2-7	TRBV20-1	TRBD2	.	TGCAGTGCGTTGACTAGCGGGGGTGCCTACGAGCAGTACTTC	CSALTSGGAYEQYF
TRBJ2-7	TRBV5-4	TRBD2	.	TGTGCCAGCAGCTTGGAACTAGCGGGGAATTACGAGCAGTACTTC	CASSLELAGNYEQYF
TRBJ2-7	TRBV6-1	.	.	TGTGCCAGTTGCGGGGAATCCTACGAGCAGTACTTC	CASCGESYEQYF
TRBJ1-2	TRBV6-1	TRBD1	.	TGTGCCAGCAAATCCAGGGGGCAGCACTTCTATGGCTACACCTTC	CASKSRGQHFYGYTF
TRBJ1-6	TRBV7-8	.	.	TGTGCCAGCAGCCTAAGGACAGCTAATTCACCCCTCCACTTT	CASSLRTANSPLHF
TRBJ1-2	TRBV25-1	TRBD1	medium-sized	TGTGCCAGCAGCAGACAGGGACCGTCACTATATGGCTACACCTTC	CASSRQGPSLYGYTF
TRBJ1-5	TRBV5-5	.	.	TGTGCCAGCAGCTTGTTTTTCATCCGACAGAACCGCAATCAGCCCCAGCATTTT	CASSLFFIRQNRNQPQHF
TRBJ2-3	TRBV6-5	.	.	TGTGCCAGCAGTTACTCGACCGCGGATACGCAGTATTTT	CASSYSTADTQYF
TRBJ1-6	TRBV5-4	TRBD1	few	TGTGCCAGCAGTTCTCAGACAGGGTGGAATTCACCCCTCCACTTT	CASSSQTGWNSPLHF
TRBJ2-2	TRBV10-2	.	.	TGCGCCAGCAGTGACTTAGGGTCTCGCGACACCGGGGAGCTGTTTTTT	CASSDLGSRDTGELFF
TRBJ1-3	TRBV6-1	.	.	TGTGCCAGCAGTACCGGGGGAGGATACACCATATATTTT	CASSTGGGYTIYF
TRBJ1-1	TRBV10-3	TRBD1	.	TGTGCCATCGGAACTTCACAGGGGGCTGTCACTGAAGCTTTCTTT	CAIGTSQGAVTEAFF